This T cell receptor (beta chain) derives from a study of T-cell memory formation after mild COVID-19. Whole-study findings and limits: Whether second-wave clones peaking at day 37 were SARS-CoV-2 specific went unconfirmed. While clones contracting from day 15 to 85 were balanced between CD4 and CD8, later expanders leaned CD4+. Pre-infection memory held some responding clones, suggesting pre-existing cross-reactive T cells responded.

The length of the CDR3 is 14 residues. J was trimmed by 1 base and V by 10 bases; bases with no gene match: 7. CDR1 and CDR2 from the germline V gene are SEHNR and FQNEAQ (reference sequence). A remark on this clonotype: Its antigen is as yet unknown.

TCRdb redid the calling of the 5' RACE reads with MiXCR, one entry per CDR3 protein. The sample includes 100,000 to 130,000 distinct CDR3 sequences, under 15% of them seen just once. The chain has TRBV7-9 and TRBJ2-1; the match to TRBD2 covers 7 bases. The receptor was derived from a man between 18 and 29 years old who had mild COVID-19 (a few samples of this study predate the infection). Cell type and time point are not known. The sample comprised PBMCs or a T cell subset sorted from them (not recorded which). The CDR3 loop is CATDYGGSYNEQFF. Written as DNA, the CDR3 is TGTGCCACCGACTACGGGGGGTCCTACAATGAGCAGTTCTTC.